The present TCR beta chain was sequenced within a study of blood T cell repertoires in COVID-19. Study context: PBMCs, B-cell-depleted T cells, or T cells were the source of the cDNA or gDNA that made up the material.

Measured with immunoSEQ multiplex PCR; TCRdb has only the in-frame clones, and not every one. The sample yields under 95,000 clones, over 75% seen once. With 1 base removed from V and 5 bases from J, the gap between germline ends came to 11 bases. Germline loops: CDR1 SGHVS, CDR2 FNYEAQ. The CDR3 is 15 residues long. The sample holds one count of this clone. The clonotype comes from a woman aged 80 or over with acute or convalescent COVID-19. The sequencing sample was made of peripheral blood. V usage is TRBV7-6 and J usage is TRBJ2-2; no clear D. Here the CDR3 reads CASSLDLSYTGELFF. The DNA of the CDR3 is TGTGCCAGCAGCTTAGACCTAAGTTATACCGGGGAGCTGTTTTTT. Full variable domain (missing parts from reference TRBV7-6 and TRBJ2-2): GAGVSQSPRYKVTKRGQDVALRCDPISGHVSLYWYRQALGQGPEFLTYFNYEAQQDKSGLPNDRFSAERPEGSISTLTIQRTEQRDSAMYRCASSLDLSYTGELFFGEGSRLTVL.